This is a list of T cell receptor beta chains from one sample in a study of T cells in Graves' hyperthyroidism and ophthalmopathy. Via MiXCR, TCRdb re-called the multiplex PCR reads, giving one row per CDR3 protein. Of 650,000 to 800,000 distinct CDR3 sequences listed, approximately 42% were seen once; the top ten hold about 7.2%. Sequencing input: peripheral blood or thyroid tissue (not recorded which). Receptor source: an adult man with Graves' disease, either hyperthyroidism or ophthalmopathy (not recorded which). Each CDR3 is given with its conserved first and last residue. A D gene is named only where the DNA matches it firmly. Clone size, where shown, is once, few, many, or a class for clones that have expanded.

J | size | D | V | CDR3 | DNA
TRBJ1-5 | few | TRBD1 | TRBV6-1 | CASRTDRYSNQPQHF | TGTGCCAGCAGGACGGACAGGTATAGCAATCAGCCCCAGCATTTT
TRBJ1-2 | once | TRBD1 | TRBV20-1 | CSANPTGGRESGYTF | TGCAGTGCAAATCCGACAGGGGGGCGAGAATCCGGCTACACCTTC
TRBJ1-5 | - | - | TRBV29-1 | CSAKEWSQPQHF | TGCAGCGCCAAGGAATGGAGTCAGCCCCAGCATTTT
TRBJ2-5 | - | TRBD1 | TRBV6-5 | CASSPDRAETQYF | TGTGCCAGCTCTCCCGACAGGGCGGAGACCCAGTACTTC
TRBJ2-5 | few | - | TRBV7-9 | CASSQWVGQETQYF | TGTGCCAGCAGCCAATGGGTGGGTCAAGAGACCCAGTACTTC
TRBJ1-5 | - | - | TRBV15 | CTTSSPGPGGQPQHF | TGTACCACCAGCAGCCCCGGGCCCGGTGGGCAGCCCCAGCATTTT
TRBJ1-1 | - | - | TRBV29-1 | CSLDMMNTEAFF | TGCAGCCTCGACATGATGAACACTGAAGCTTTCTTT
TRBJ1-1 | many | - | TRBV2 | CASSTGLEGSEAFF | TGTGCCAGCAGCACGGGGCTCGAAGGATCTGAAGCTTTCTTT
TRBJ1-6 | many | TRBD1 | TRBV7-8 | CASRARDRGYNSPLHF | TGTGCCAGCAGAGCTAGGGACAGGGGTTATAATTCACCCCTCCACTTT
TRBJ2-5 | - | - | TRBV6-6 | CASSSGSTGKLYF | TGTGCCAGCAGTTCAGGGAGTACGGGGAAACTGTACTTC
TRBJ1-2 | - | TRBD1 | TRBV19 | CAGSMGQGAFGYTF | TGTGCCGGTAGTATGGGACAGGGGGCCTTCGGCTACACCTTC
TRBJ2-5 | few | - | TRBV20-1 | CSAGGWGEVRAQYF | TGCAGTGCTGGAGGCTGGGGTGAAGTTAGGGCCCAGTACTTC
TRBJ1-1 | many | - | TRBV7-9 | CASSHDLGMNTEAFF | TGTGCCAGCAGCCACGATTTAGGCATGAACACTGAAGCTTTCTTT
TRBJ2-2 | few | - | TRBV12-3/TRBV12-4 | CASSFSGVGELFF | TGTGCCAGCAGTTTCTCGGGCGTCGGGGAGCTGTTTTTT
TRBJ2-5 | - | TRBD2 | TRBV20-1 | CSATEMRDYGQETQYF | TGCAGTGCTACAGAAATGCGGGACTACGGCCAAGAGACCCAGTACTTC
TRBJ2-6 | - | - | TRBV6-6 | CASSYSGPTVSGANVLTF | TGTGCCAGCAGTTACTCCGGGCCCACTGTCTCTGGGGCCAACGTCCTGACTTTC
TRBJ2-7 | - | TRBD2 | TRBV9 | CASSQSTSGKLYEQYF | TGTGCCAGCAGCCAATCGACTAGCGGAAAGTTATACGAGCAGTACTTC
TRBJ1-2 | few | - | TRBV7-9 | CASSLLFSGYGYTF | TGTGCCAGCAGCTTGCTTTTTTCAGGCTATGGCTACACCTTC
TRBJ2-5 | - | - | TRBV7-9 | CASSFWTGQEETQYF | TGTGCCAGCAGCTTCTGGACCGGACAAGAAGAGACCCAGTACTTC
TRBJ2-7 | - | - | TRBV7-3 | CASSEDGTHSYEQYF | TGTGCCAGCAGTGAGGATGGGACTCACTCCTACGAGCAGTACTTC
TRBJ1-5 | - | TRBD1 | TRBV7-9 | CASSQDSDRTNQPQHF | TGTGCCAGCAGCCAAGATTCGGACAGGACCAATCAGCCCCAGCATTTT
TRBJ2-7 | - | - | TRBV7-9 | CASSSARGQYF | TGTGCCAGCAGTTCCGCCCGCGGGCAGTACTTC
TRBJ2-2 | - | TRBD1 | TRBV7-9 | CASSLVRGQGNRNTGELFF | TGTGCCAGCAGCTTAGTTCGGGGACAGGGGAACCGGAACACCGGGGAGCTGTTTTTT
TRBJ1-6 | - | TRBD1 | TRBV25-1 | CASSDIGTAYSPLHF | TGTGCCAGCAGTGATATAGGGACAGCCTATTCACCCCTCCACTTT
TRBJ1-6 | few | - | TRBV7-9 | CASSSGRGSNSPLHF | TGTGCCAGCAGCTCCGGAAGGGGTTCTAATTCACCCCTCCACTTT
TRBJ1-4 | - | - | TRBV7-8 | CASIGLFF | TGTGCCAGCATAGGACTGTTTTTT